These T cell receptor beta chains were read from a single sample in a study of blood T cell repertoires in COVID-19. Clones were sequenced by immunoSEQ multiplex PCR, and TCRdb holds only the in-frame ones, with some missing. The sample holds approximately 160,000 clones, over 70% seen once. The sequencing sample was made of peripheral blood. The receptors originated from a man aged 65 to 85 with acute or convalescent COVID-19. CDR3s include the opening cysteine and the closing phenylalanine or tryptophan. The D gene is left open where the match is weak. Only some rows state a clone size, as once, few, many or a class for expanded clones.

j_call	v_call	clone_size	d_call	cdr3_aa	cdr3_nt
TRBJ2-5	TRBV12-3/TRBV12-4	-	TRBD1	CASSSDRGETQYF	TGTGCCAGCAGTTCCGACAGGGGGGAGACCCAGTACTTC
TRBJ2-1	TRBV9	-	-	CASSVHSPDSRNEQFF	TGTGCCAGCAGCGTCCACTCCCCGGACAGTAGAAATGAGCAGTTCTTC
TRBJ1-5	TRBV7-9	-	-	CASSRGANQPQHF	TGTGCCAGCAGTCGGGGGGCGAATCAGCCCCAGCATTTT
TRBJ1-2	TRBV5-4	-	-	CASSLDRLGGLNGYTF	TGTGCCAGCAGCTTGGATCGCCTGGGCGGGTTGAATGGCTACACCTTC
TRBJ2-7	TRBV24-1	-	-	CATSETTRYEQYF	TGTGCCACCAGTGAAACGACACGCTACGAGCAGTACTTC
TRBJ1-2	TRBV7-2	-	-	CASSLQPRTVDYGYTF	TGTGCCAGCAGCTTACAGCCTAGGACAGTCGACTATGGCTACACCTTC
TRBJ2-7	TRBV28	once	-	CASSLGSQYEQYF	TGTGCCAGCAGTTTAGGTAGCCAGTACGAGCAGTACTTC
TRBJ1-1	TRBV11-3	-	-	CASSLGGSRGNTEAFF	TGTGCCAGCAGCTTAGGAGGCAGCCGAGGGAACACTGAAGCTTTCTTT
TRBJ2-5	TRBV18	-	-	CASSPRDSSQETQYF	TGTGCCAGCTCACCACGGGACTCTTCCCAAGAGACCCAGTACTTC
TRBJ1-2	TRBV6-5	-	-	CASSNQGNGYTF	TGTGCCAGCAGTAACCAGGGCAATGGCTACACCTTC
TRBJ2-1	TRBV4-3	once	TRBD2	CASSQDRGLAGYNEQFF	TGCGCCAGCAGCCAAGATCGGGGGCTAGCGGGCTACAATGAGCAGTTCTTC
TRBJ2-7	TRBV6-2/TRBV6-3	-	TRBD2	CASSWGLAGSKPLEQYF	TGTGCCAGCAGTTGGGGACTAGCGGGGTCTAAGCCCCTCGAGCAGTACTTC
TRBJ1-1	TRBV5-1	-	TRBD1	CASSLEARGRTEAFF	TGCGCCAGCAGCTTGGAGGCCAGGGGGCGAACTGAAGCTTTCTTT
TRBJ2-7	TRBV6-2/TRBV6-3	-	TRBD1	CASSYGQGVHTYEQYF	TGTGCCAGCAGTTACGGTCAGGGGGTACACACCTACGAGCAGTACTTC
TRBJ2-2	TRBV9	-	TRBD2	CASSIGLAGVTGELFF	TGTGCCAGCAGCATTGGACTAGCGGGAGTCACCGGGGAGCTGTTTTTT
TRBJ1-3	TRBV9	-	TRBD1	CASSPLGGQGNTIYF	TGTGCCAGCAGCCCCTTAGGGGGACAGGGGAACACCATATATTTT
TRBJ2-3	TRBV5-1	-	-	CASSSGPADTQYF	TGCGCCAGCAGTAGCGGCCCCGCAGATACGCAGTATTTT
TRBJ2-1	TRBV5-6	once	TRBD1	CASSLVTGVYHEQFF	TGTGCCAGCAGCTTGGTGACAGGGGTTTACCATGAGCAGTTCTTC
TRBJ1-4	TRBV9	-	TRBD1	CASQQGRNEKLFF	TGTGCCAGCCAACAGGGGCGGAATGAAAAACTGTTTTTT
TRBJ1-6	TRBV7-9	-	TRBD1	CASGRDSYSPLHF	TGTGCCAGCGGCCGGGACAGCTATTCACCCCTCCACTTT
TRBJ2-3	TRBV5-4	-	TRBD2	CASSIGLAGPPTQYF	TGTGCCAGCAGCATCGGACTAGCGGGGCCCCCGACGCAGTATTTT
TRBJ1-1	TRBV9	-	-	CASSVGGFNTEAFF	TGTGCCAGCAGCGTAGGAGGGTTTAACACTGAAGCTTTCTTT
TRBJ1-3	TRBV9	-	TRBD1	CASSLRQGSGNTIYF	TGTGCCAGCAGTCTACGACAGGGGTCTGGAAACACCATATATTTT
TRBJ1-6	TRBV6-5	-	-	CASSREGGRNSPLHF	TGTGCCAGCAGCCGCGAGGGTGGGAGGAATTCACCCCTCCACTTT
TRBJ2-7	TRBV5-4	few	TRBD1	CASSPGGTGSNEQYF	TGTGCCAGCAGCCCGGGCGGGACAGGAAGCAACGAGCAGTACTTC
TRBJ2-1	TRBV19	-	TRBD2	CASSSLAGVFYNEQFF	TGTGCCAGTAGTTCCTTAGCGGGAGTATTCTACAATGAGCAGTTCTTC
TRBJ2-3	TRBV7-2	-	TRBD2	CASSGRWGGDTQYF	TGTGCCAGCAGCGGAAGGTGGGGAGGGGATACGCAGTATTTT
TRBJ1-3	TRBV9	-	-	CASSATGFSGNTIYF	TGTGCCAGCAGCGCTACAGGGTTCTCTGGAAACACCATATATTTT
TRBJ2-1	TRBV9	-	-	CASSVETRFGAQFF	TGTGCCAGCAGCGTTGAGACAAGGTTTGGTGCGCAGTTCTTC
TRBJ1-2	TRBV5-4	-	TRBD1	CASSLPGQGVGYTF	TGTGCCAGCAGCCTACCGGGACAGGGGGTAGGCTACACCTTC
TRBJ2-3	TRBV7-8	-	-	CASSLGGEDTQYF	TGTGCCAGCAGCTTAGGGGGCGAAGATACGCAGTATTTT
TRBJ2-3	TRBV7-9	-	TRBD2	CASSTLAGASTDTQYF	TGTGCCAGCAGTACCTTAGCGGGGGCTAGCACAGATACGCAGTATTTT
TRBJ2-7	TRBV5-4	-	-	CASSLEPSSYEQYF	TGTGCCAGCAGCCTGGAGCCGAGCTCCTACGAGCAGTACTTC
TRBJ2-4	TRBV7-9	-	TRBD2	CASSLFAGGRGNIQYF	TGTGCCAGCAGCTTATTTGCGGGAGGCCGGGGTAACATTCAGTACTTC
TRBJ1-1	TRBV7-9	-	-	CASSFQGTNTEAFF	TGTGCCAGCAGCTTTCAGGGGACGAACACTGAAGCTTTCTTT
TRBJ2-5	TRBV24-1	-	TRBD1	CATSPTGAWGQETQYF	TGTGCCACCAGTCCTACAGGGGCGTGGGGACAAGAGACCCAGTACTTC
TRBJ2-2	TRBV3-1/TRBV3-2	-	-	CASSPNRGTGELFF	TGTGCCAGCAGCCCAAACCGGGGCACCGGGGAGCTGTTTTTT
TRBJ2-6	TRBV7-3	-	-	CASSHPPGSGANVLTF	TGTGCCAGCAGTCACCCCCCGGGCTCTGGGGCCAACGTCCTGACTTTC
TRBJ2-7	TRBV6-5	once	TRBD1	CASSYRGQAYEQYF	TGTGCCAGCAGTTACAGGGGGCAGGCCTACGAGCAGTACTTC
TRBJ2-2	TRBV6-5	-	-	CASSYEGGSNTGELFF	TGTGCCAGCAGTTACGAGGGGGGGTCGAACACCGGGGAGCTGTTTTTT
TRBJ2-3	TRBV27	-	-	CASSLGETDTQYF	TGTGCCAGCAGTTTAGGGGAGACAGATACGCAGTATTTT
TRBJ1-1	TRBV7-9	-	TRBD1	CASSGDRWNTEAFF	TGTGCCAGCAGCGGGGACAGGTGGAACACTGAAGCTTTCTTT
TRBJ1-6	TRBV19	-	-	CASSGGGQPSSYNSPLHF	TGTGCCAGTAGTGGGGGCGGGCAGCCGAGCTCCTATAATTCACCCCTCCACTTT
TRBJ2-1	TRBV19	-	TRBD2	CASKLAGGPYNEQFF	TGTGCCAGTAAACTAGCGGGGGGGCCCTACAATGAGCAGTTCTTC
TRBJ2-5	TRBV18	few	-	CASSPAGETQYF	TGTGCCAGCTCACCCGCCGGTGAGACCCAGTACTTC
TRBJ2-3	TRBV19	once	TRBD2	CASSKATSGFRPDTQYF	TGTGCCAGTAGTAAGGCGACTAGCGGCTTCCGCCCAGATACGCAGTATTTT
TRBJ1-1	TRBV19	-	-	CASSIGGYGEAFF	TGTGCCAGTAGTATAGGCGGATACGGGGAAGCTTTCTTT
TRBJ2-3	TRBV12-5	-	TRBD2	CASGPSGRATDTQYF	TGTGCTAGTGGACCCAGCGGGAGGGCTACAGATACGCAGTATTTT
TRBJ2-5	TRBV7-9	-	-	CASSGGSGFGETQYF	TGTGCCAGCAGCGGTGGGTCAGGGTTTGGAGAGACCCAGTACTTC
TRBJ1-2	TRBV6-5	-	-	CASSPRDTYGYTF	TGTGCCAGCAGTCCCCGGGACACCTATGGCTACACCTTC